This TCR beta chain originates from a study of shared clonotypes between healthy human individuals. Study-level information: Used for every donor were three CD4 naive, three CD4 memory, two CD8 naive and one CD8 memory plate. The study, taken as a whole, reports: The study found 4.5% to 6% of naive CD4 clonotypes shared across four donors.

In the case of this clone: Its antigen is currently unknown.

The authors divided CD4+ cells into CD45RA+ naive and CD45RA-negative memory subsets. V lost 4 bases to trimming and J lost 6 bases, with 9 bases between them. Looked up from germline, CDR1 is SNHLY and CDR2 is FYNNEI. The CDR3 has 12 amino acids. A roughly 220 ng quantity of DNA, tens of thousands of T cell genomes, went into the sorted-subset replicate PCRs. Profiling relied on immunoSEQ multiplex PCR, and the TCRdb table lists in-frame clones only, not all of them. The table lists over 950,000 clones, approximately 80% of them singletons. The sample consisted of memory CD4+ T cells from PBMCs. Regarding subset: CD45RA-negative fraction. This rearrangement joins TRBV2 to TRBJ1-1, with D unresolved. This clonotype originated in a man younger than 30 in good health. Some clones in this sample may be carry-over from other donors' samples. The CDR3: CASSGLTPEAFF. DNA of the CDR3: TGTGCCAGCAGTGGTCTCACGCCTGAAGCTTTCTTT.